The clone carrying this T cell receptor (beta chain) has a single count. Its antigen remains unidentified. This sample was taken from a study of identical twins. Whole-study findings and limits: The study reached conclusions through statistical analysis that was cross-sectional, not following the same donors.

Trimming left V 5 bases short and J 9 bases short, with 10 bases between. The V gene's germline CDR1 is PRHDT and CDR2 FYEKMQ (reference sequence). The CDR3 is 11 amino acids. TCRdb passed the 5' RACE reads through MiXCR, listing each CDR3 protein once. This sample has 470,000 or so distinct CDR3 sequences, with 20% to 25% found just once. The sample was also reused in another study, on T cells expressing NK-cell markers. Per that study: Several of the donors also had these clonotypes leading their CD3+CD56-NKG2C+ fraction.

The chain is built from TRBV13 and TRBJ2-5; weak D call: TRBD2 (7 bases). This TCR came from a young woman in good health. Input material: CD4+ T cells sorted from blood. The CDR3 DNA sequence: TGTGCCAGCAGCAGGGAGGGGGCCCAGTACTTC. Protein: CASSREGAQYF.